Shown below are 29 T cell receptor beta chains from a single sample sequenced in a study of control samples from healthy donors and cancer patients. Some clones are missing from TCRdb's copy, which holds only in-frame ones; the method was immunoSEQ multiplex PCR. The profile covers almost 85,000 clones, with around 80% appearing a single time and roughly 10% taken by the ten largest. Source material: PBMCs. All receptors derive from a man aged 60 to 69 with head and neck cancer.

V usage is TRBV28 and J usage is TRBJ1-4, with 7 bases that match TRBD1. V lost 9 bases and J lost 5; bases outside the gene matches: 9. The germline gives CDR1 MDHEN, CDR2 SYDVKM. This CDR3 has 14 amino acids. The CDR3 bases are TGTGCCAGTCTTCCGGGACAGAGAAATGAAAAACTGTTTTTT. It specifies CASLPGQRNEKLFF.

The V call is TRBV28, the J call TRBJ1-5, with no clear D. Germline V lookup: CDR1 MDHEN, CDR2 SYDVKM. Trimming took 2 bases from V and 1 from J, leaving 12 bases between them. This CDR3 has 16 residues. The CDR3: CASSLHSGWSNQPQHF. Written as DNA, the CDR3 is TGTGCCAGCAGTTTACACTCAGGTTGGAGCAATCAGCCCCAGCATTTT. The whole variable domain, filled in from reference TRBV28 and TRBJ1-5, reads DVKVTQSSRYLVKRTGEKVFLECVQDMDHENMFWYRQDPGLGLRLIYFSYDVKMKEKGDIPEGYSVSREKKERFSLILESASTNQTSMYLCASSLHSGWSNQPQHFGDGTRLSIL.

The rearrangement links TRBV27 to TRBJ1-1, with D possibly TRBD1 on 6 matching bases. This CDR3 has 16 amino acids. CDR1 and CDR2 from the germline V gene are MNHEY and SMNVEV (reference sequence). Trimming stripped 6 bases from V and 0 bases from J, with 17 bases between. CDR3 nucleotide sequence: TGTGCCAGCAGACGTCCCGGGACATTCATGAACACTGAAGCTTTCTTT. As protein: CASRRPGTFMNTEAFF.

The chain has TRBV11-3 and TRBJ2-3; possible D gene TRBD2, 6 bases. Germline V gene data show CDR1 as SGHNT and CDR2 as YENEEA. The V end was cut by 5 bases, the J end by 4 bases, with 13 bases between. The CDR3 is made up of 14 amino acids. CDR3 DNA: TGTGCCAGCAGCCCGCGGACTACAGCAGATACGCAGTATTTT. This translates into CASSPRTTADTQYF.

The J gene is TRBJ2-1, the V gene TRBV24-1; TRBD2 matches at 10 bases. Germline V gives CDR1 KGHDR, CDR2 SFDVKD. V was clipped by 7 bases and J by 3 bases; unmatched bases: 2. CDR3 size: 14 residues. CDR3 region: CATSPSGSYNEQFF. CDR3 coding DNA: TGTGCCACCAGCCCTAGCGGGAGCTACAATGAGCAGTTCTTC.

The chain combines TRBV2 with TRBJ1-4; 10 nucleotides line up with TRBD1. The V and J ends lost 4 bases and 8 bases, in that order; junction bases with no gene match: 7. This CDR3 region has 15 residues. Per the germline V gene, CDR1 is SNHLY and CDR2 is FYNNEI. The CDR3 nucleotides are TGTGCCAGCAGTGCAGGGACAGGGGTTTTGGAAAAACTGTTTTTT. This gives the protein CASSAGTGVLEKLFF.

The chain is built from TRBV2 and TRBJ1-4; perhaps TRBD1 as D (6 bases). The V end was cut by 4 bases, the J end by 5 bases, with 11 bases between. The CDR3 is 14 amino acids. Germline V gives CDR1 SNHLY, CDR2 FYNNEI. In DNA, the CDR3 is TGTGCCAGCAGTGTACAGGGTTGGAATGAAAAACTGTTTTTT. It encodes CASSVQGWNEKLFF.

The rearrangement uses TRBV7-9 and TRBJ1-3, with no clear D. V was cut by 5 bases and J by 4 bases, with 9 bases left in between. This CDR3 spans 13 amino acids. CDR1 and CDR2 from the germline V gene are SEHNR and FQNEAQ (reference sequence). The CDR3 protein is CASSRRQGNTIYF. As DNA, the CDR3 is TGTGCCAGCAGCAGAAGGCAAGGAAACACCATATATTTT.

V usage is TRBV7-2 and J usage is TRBJ2-7; D is unclear. V lost 1 base and J lost 3, with 7 bases in between. CDR1 and CDR2 (germline): SGHTA, FQGNSA. The CDR3 totals 13 residues. Here the CDR3 DNA reads TGTGCCAGCAGCTTAGGGGCCCTCTACGAGCAGTACTTC. Encoded protein: CASSLGALYEQYF.

This sequence joins TRBV5-5 and TRBJ1-2, with unresolved D. Trimming took 0 bases from V and 7 from J, leaving 13 bases between them. The length of the CDR3 is 14 residues. CDR1 is SGHKS and CDR2 is YYEKEE in the germline V gene (reference sequence). The CDR3 loop is CASSLVDPSSGYTF. CDR3 coding DNA: TGTGCCAGCAGCTTGGTCGATCCTTCCTCTGGCTACACCTTC.

This chain connects TRBV24-1 to TRBJ2-2; possibly TRBD1 for D (6 bases). In germline, CDR1 is KGHDR, CDR2 SFDVKD. V lost 5 bases and J lost 6, with 15 bases in between. The CDR3 sequence is 15 residues long. The CDR3 reads CATSGTASGPGELFF. DNA for the CDR3: TGTGCCACCAGTGGGACAGCTTCGGGTCCCGGGGAGCTGTTTTTT.

The genes are TRBV5-6 and TRBJ1-1; D is uncertain. CDR1 SGHDT and CDR2 YYEEEE come from the germline V gene. The CDR3 consists of 16 residues. Trimming left V 1 base short and J 5 bases short, with 18 bases between. As DNA, the CDR3 is TGTGCCAGCAGCTTGATCTTCGGTGGCAGCGGAACTGAAGCTTTCTTT. As protein: CASSLIFGGSGTEAFF.

The genes are TRBV19 and TRBJ2-7, with a possible D match to TRBD1 (6 bases). Germline lookup yields CDR1 LNHDA and CDR2 SQIVND (reference sequence). CDR3 length: 15 amino acids. V shed 0 bases and J shed 5 bases, with 14 bases lying between them. The DNA for the CDR3 is TGTGCCAGTAGTATAGAGTGGACAGCCCTGGACGAGCAGTACTTC. Amino acid sequence: CASSIEWTALDEQYF.

The chain recombines TRBV28 with TRBJ2-1, with D perhaps TRBD1 (6 bases). V was clipped by 1 base and J by 2 bases, with 12 bases between them. This CDR3 has 16 amino acids. Per germline, CDR1 MDHEN and CDR2 SYDVKM. CDR3 bases: TGTGCCAGCAGTTTATCAGGGGCAGGAACCTACAATGAGCAGTTCTTC. Its protein product is CASSLSGAGTYNEQFF.

The V and J genes are TRBV6-5 and TRBJ1-2; possible D gene TRBD1, 6 bases. The CDR3 sequence is 15 residues long. Looked up from germline, CDR1 is MNHEY and CDR2 is SVGAGI. V was shortened by 7 bases and J by 4 bases, with 19 bases between the two germline ends. This CDR3 is CASTTIGGRLYGYTF. For the CDR3, the DNA is TGTGCCAGCACCACAATCGGGGGGCGCCTCTATGGCTACACCTTC.

This rearrangement joins TRBV6-4 to TRBJ2-7; 7 bases match TRBD2. V lost 6 bases, J lost 3 bases, and 17 bases stayed unmatched. Germline V CDR1 and CDR2: MRHNA, SNTAGT. This CDR3 is built from 17 residues. Written as DNA, the CDR3 is TGTGCCAGCAGACCCGTTATATTGGGGTGGGAGGGCTACGAGCAGTACTTC. Amino acids: CASRPVILGWEGYEQYF.

The chain recombines TRBV5-4 with TRBJ1-1; TRBD1 matches 11 bases. The ends lost 5 bases at V and 6 bases at J; junction bases unmatched: 6. The length of the CDR3 is 14 residues. Germline V gives CDR1 SGHNT, CDR2 YYREEE (reference sequence). CDR3 sequence: CASRLPGQGAEAFF. CDR3 sequence (DNA): TGTGCCAGCAGGCTACCGGGACAGGGGGCTGAAGCTTTCTTT.

The V gene is TRBV19, the J gene TRBJ2-7; TRBD2 might be the D (5 bases). Per germline, CDR1 LNHDA and CDR2 SQIVND (reference sequence). There are 14 residues in the CDR3. V shed 4 bases and J shed 7 bases, with 17 bases lying between them. The CDR3 DNA sequence: TGTGCCAGTAGTACCCAACACACATCGGGAGAGCAGTACTTC. It codes for CASSTQHTSGEQYF.

The V and J genes are TRBV6-5 and TRBJ1-3; possible D gene TRBD1, 5 bases. The CDR3 extends over 15 amino acids. CDR1 MNHEY and CDR2 SVGAGI come from the germline V gene. The germline V and J ends were trimmed by 6 bases and 6 bases, with 18 bases remaining between them. The CDR3 nucleotides are TGTGCCAGCAGGCTACTCCAGTGGGGGGAAAACACCATATATTTT. The encoded protein is CASRLLQWGENTIYF.

This clone has a single count. The chain is built from TRBV6-5 and TRBJ2-1; D might be TRBD2 (6 bases). The V gene lost 9 bases and the J gene lost 5 bases, with 14 bases spanning the gap. The CDR3 is made up of 13 amino acids. The V gene's germline CDR1 is MNHEY and CDR2 SVGAGI. In DNA, the CDR3 is TGTGCCAGTTGGACTATCCTGGACAATGAGCAGTTCTTC. This gives the protein CASWTILDNEQFF.

Here the CDR3 DNA reads TGTGCCAGCAGTTCGGACGGTCGTGAAGCTTTCTTT. Its translation is CASSSDGREAFF. The chain links TRBV6-5 to TRBJ1-1; no reliable D call. There are 12 residues in the CDR3. V was shortened by 4 bases and J by 7 bases, with 10 bases between the two germline ends. Germline assignment: CDR1 MNHEY and CDR2 SVGAGI.

This chain uses TRBV19 with TRBJ1-4; weak D call: TRBD1 (6 bases). The CDR3 has 13 amino acids. Between the trimmed V and J ends, which lost 4 bases and 6 bases, there was a span of 9 bases. CDR1 LNHDA and CDR2 SQIVND come from the germline V gene (reference sequence). This chain's CDR3 is CASSRAGDEKLFF. CDR3 sequence (DNA): TGTGCCAGTAGTAGGGCAGGGGATGAAAAACTGTTTTTT. The whole variable domain, filled in from reference TRBV19 and TRBJ1-4, reads DGGITQSPKYLFRKEGQNVTLSCEQNLNHDAMYWYRQDPGQGLRLIYYSQIVNDFQKGDIAEGYSVSREKKESFPLTVTSAQKNPTAFYLCASSRAGDEKLFFGSGTQLSVL.

The J gene is TRBJ2-3, the V gene TRBV12-3 or TRBV12-4, with D unresolved. This CDR3 has 12 residues. Trimming shortened V by 3 bases and J by 4 bases, and 5 bases separated the two germline ends. The DNA for the CDR3 is TGTGCCAGCAGTTTTTTCCCAGATACGCAGTATTTT. Amino acid sequence: CASSFFPDTQYF.

V and J are TRBV19 and TRBJ1-4; D might be TRBD1 (6 bases). The V and J ends lost 7 bases and 5 bases respectively, with 23 bases between them. This CDR3 is 17 amino acids long. Germline V lookup: CDR1 LNHDA, CDR2 SQIVND (reference sequence). Here the CDR3 reads CASKGGPAGSTNEKLFF. CDR3 sequence (DNA): TGTGCCAGTAAGGGGGGGCCAGCCGGGTCCACGAATGAAAAACTGTTTTTT.

The rearrangement links TRBV6-5 to TRBJ1-1, with unresolved D. Trimming removed 0 bases at V and 5 bases at J, with 7 bases between. The germline CDR1 and CDR2 sequences are MNHEY and SVGAGI. The CDR3 runs 13 residues. The CDR3 here is CASSYSMGTEAFF. CDR3 coding DNA: TGTGCCAGCAGTTACTCGATGGGTACTGAAGCTTTCTTT.

The V and J genes are TRBV10-3 and TRBJ2-7; a weak D match, TRBD1 (6 bases). There are 17 residues in the CDR3. Germline V gene sequence: CDR1 ENHRY, CDR2 SYGVKD. Trimming cost V 0 bases and J 0 bases, with 15 bases left between them. For the CDR3, the DNA is TGTGCCATCAGTGAGTCTTTGACAGGCACTAACTCCTACGAGCAGTACTTC. It yields the protein CAISESLTGTNSYEQYF.

The chain combines TRBV9 with TRBJ1-5, with D uncertain. The germline V and J ends were trimmed by 3 bases and 4 bases, with 11 bases remaining between them. The CDR3 consists of 14 residues. Germline V lookup: CDR1 SGDLS, CDR2 YYNGEE. In nucleotides, the CDR3 is TGTGCCAGCAGCGCAGGCCTTTATAATCAGCCCCAGCATTTT. It codes for CASSAGLYNQPQHF. The variable domain in full, with the rest retrieved from reference TRBV9 and TRBJ1-5, is DSGVTQTPKHLITATGQRVTLRCSPRSGDLSVYWYQQSLDQGLQFLIQYYNGEERAKGNILERFSAQQFPDLHSELNLSSLELGDSALYFCASSAGLYNQPQHFGDGTRLSIL.

This rearrangement joins TRBV21-1 to TRBJ2-2; the table assigns TRBD1, which was not confirmed against the DNA. TRBV21-1 is labeled a pseudogene. The CDR3 sequence is 18 residues long. The CDR3 DNA is TGTGCCAGCAGCAAAGATTGGGACAGGGGATTGAACACCGGGGAGCTGTTTTTT. It translates to CASSKDWDRGLNTGELFF.

This clone was seen a single time. J is TRBJ1-5 and V is TRBV18; possibly TRBD1 for D (6 bases). Trimming cost V 3 bases and J 5 bases, with 17 bases left between them. This CDR3 has 16 amino acids. Germline V lookup: CDR1 KGHSH, CDR2 LQKENI. DNA of the CDR3: TGTGCCAGCTCACCTAGTGGGGGGACACAACATCAGCCCCAGCATTTT. It translates to CASSPSGGTQHQPQHF.